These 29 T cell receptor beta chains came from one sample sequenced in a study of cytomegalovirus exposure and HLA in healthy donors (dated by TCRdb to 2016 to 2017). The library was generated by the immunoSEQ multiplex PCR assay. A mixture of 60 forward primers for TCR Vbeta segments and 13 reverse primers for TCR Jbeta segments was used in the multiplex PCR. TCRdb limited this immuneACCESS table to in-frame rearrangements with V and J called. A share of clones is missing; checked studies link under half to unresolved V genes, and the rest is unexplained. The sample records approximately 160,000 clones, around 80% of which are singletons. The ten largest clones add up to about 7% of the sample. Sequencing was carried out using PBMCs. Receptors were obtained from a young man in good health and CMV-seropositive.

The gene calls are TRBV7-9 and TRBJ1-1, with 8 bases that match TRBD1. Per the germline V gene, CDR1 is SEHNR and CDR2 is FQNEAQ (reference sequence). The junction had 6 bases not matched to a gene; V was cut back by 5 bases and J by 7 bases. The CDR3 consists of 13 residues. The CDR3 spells CASSRGQGLEAFF. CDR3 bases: TGTGCCAGCAGCCGTGGACAGGGCCTTGAAGCTTTCTTT.

CDR3 coding DNA: TGTGCCAGCAGCGCTCGGGGGGTTAATGAGCAGTTCTTC. Its protein product is CASSARGVNEQFF. The chain employs TRBV6-1 and TRBJ2-1; 7 bases are shared with TRBD2. Germline V gene data show CDR1 as MNHNS and CDR2 as SASEGT. The CDR3 spans 13 residues. J lost 7 bases, V lost 6 bases, and 6 bases had no gene match.

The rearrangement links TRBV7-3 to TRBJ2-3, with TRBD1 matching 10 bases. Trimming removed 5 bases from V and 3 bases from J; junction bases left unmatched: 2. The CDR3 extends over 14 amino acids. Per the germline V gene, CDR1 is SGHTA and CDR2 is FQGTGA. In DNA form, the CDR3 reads TGTGCCAGCAGCCGGGACAGGGGTACAGATACGCAGTATTTT. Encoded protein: CASSRDRGTDTQYF. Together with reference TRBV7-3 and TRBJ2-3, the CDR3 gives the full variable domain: GAGVSQTPSNKVTEKGKYVELRCDPISGHTALYWYRQSLGQGPEFLIYFQGTGAADDSGLPNDRFFAVRPEGSVSTLKIQRTERGDSAVYLCASSRDRGTDTQYFGPGTRLTVL.

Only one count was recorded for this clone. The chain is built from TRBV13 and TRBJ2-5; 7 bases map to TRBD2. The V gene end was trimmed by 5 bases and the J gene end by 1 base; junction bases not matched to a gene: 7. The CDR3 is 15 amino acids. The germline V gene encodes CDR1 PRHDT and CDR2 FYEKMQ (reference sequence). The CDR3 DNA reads TGTGCCAGCAGCCCCCGTACGGGGGGCCAAGAGACCCAGTACTTC. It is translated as CASSPRTGGQETQYF. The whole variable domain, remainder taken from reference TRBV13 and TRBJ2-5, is AAGVIQSPRHLIKEKRETATLKCYPIPRHDTVYWYQQGPGQDPQFLISFYEKMQSDKGSIPDRFSAQQFSDYHSELNMSSLELGDSALYFCASSPRTGGQETQYFGPGTRLLVL.

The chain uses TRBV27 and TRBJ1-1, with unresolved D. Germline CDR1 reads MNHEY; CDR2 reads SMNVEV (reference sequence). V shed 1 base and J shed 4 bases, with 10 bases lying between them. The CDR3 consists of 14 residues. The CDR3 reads CASSLFGEPTEAFF. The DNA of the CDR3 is TGTGCCAGCAGTTTATTTGGAGAACCCACTGAAGCTTTCTTT.

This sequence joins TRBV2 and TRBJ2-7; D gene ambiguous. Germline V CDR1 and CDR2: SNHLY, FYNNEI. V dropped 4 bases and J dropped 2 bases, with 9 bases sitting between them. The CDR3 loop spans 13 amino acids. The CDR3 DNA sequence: TGTGCCAGCAGTGCGACAACAACCTACGAGCAGTACTTC. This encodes CASSATTTYEQYF.

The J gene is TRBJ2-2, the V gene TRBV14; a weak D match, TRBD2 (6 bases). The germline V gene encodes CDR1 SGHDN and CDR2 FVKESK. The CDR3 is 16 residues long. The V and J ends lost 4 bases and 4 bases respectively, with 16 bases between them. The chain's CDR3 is CASSRRGLRGTGELFF. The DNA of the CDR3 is TGTGCCAGCAGCCGGCGGGGACTCCGCGGCACCGGGGAGCTGTTTTTT. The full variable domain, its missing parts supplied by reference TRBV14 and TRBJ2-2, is EAGVTQFPSHSVIEKGQTVTLRCDPISGHDNLYWYRRVMGKEIKFLLHFVKESKQDESGMPNNRFLAERTGGTYSTLKVQPAELEDSGVYFCASSRRGLRGTGELFFGEGSRLTVL.

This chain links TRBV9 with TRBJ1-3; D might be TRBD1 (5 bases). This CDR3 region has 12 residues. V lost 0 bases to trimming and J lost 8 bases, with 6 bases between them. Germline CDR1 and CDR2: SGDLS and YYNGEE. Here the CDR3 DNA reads TGTGCCAGCAGCGTAGGGGGGGACACCATATATTTT. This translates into CASSVGGDTIYF.

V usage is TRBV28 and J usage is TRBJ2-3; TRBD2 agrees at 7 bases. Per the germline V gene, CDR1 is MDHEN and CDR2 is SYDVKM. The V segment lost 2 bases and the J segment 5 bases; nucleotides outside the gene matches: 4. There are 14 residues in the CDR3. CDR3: CASSLTSAKDTQYF. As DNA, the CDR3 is TGTGCCAGCAGTTTAACTAGCGCCAAAGATACGCAGTATTTT.

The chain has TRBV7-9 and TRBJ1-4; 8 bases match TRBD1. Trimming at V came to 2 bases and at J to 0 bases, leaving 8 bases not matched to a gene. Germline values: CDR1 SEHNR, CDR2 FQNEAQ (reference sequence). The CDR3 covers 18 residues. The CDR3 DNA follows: TGTGCCAGCAGCTTACAGGGGGCGAGCGCAACAACTAATGAAAAACTGTTTTTT. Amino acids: CASSLQGASATTNEKLFF. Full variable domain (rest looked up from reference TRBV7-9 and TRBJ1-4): DTGVSQNPRHKITKRGQNVTFRCDPISEHNRLYWYRQTLGQGPEFLTYFQNEAQLEKSRLLSDRFSAERPKGSFSTLEIQRTEQGDSAMYLCASSLQGASATTNEKLFFGSGTQLSVL.

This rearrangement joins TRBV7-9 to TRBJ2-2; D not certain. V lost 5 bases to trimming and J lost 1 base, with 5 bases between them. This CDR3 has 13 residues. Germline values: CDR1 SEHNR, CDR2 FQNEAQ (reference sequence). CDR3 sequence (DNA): TGTGCCAGCAGCCAGATGAACACCGGGGAGCTGTTTTTT. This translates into CASSQMNTGELFF. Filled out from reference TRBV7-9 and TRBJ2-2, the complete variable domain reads DTGVSQNPRHKITKRGQNVTFRCDPISEHNRLYWYRQTLGQGPEFLTYFQNEAQLEKSRLLSDRFSAERPKGSFSTLEIQRTEQGDSAMYLCASSQMNTGELFFGEGSRLTVL.

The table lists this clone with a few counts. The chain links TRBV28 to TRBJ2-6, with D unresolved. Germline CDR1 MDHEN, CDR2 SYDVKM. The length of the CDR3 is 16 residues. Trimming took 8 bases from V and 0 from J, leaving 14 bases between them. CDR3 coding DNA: TGTGCCAGCCTAAATATCACGTACTCTGGGGCCAACGTCCTGACTTTC. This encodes CASLNITYSGANVLTF.

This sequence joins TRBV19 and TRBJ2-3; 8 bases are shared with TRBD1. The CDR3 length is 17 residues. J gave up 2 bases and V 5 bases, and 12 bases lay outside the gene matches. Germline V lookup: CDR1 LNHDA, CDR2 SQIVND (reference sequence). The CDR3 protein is CASSSRRTGPITDTQYF. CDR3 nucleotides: TGTGCCAGTAGTTCGCGAAGGACAGGGCCGATCACAGATACGCAGTATTTT.

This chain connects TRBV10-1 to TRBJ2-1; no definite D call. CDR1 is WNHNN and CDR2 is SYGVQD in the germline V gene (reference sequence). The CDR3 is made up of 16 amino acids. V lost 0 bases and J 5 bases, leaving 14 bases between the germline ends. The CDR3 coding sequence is TGCGCCAGCAGTGAGTCTGGCACCATTCCGAACAATGAGCAGTTCTTC. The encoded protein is CASSESGTIPNNEQFF.

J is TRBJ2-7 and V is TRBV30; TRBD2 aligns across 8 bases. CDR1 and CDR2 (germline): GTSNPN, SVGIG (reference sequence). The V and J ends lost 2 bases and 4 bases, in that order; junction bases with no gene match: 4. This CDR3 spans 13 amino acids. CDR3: CAWSTGGLYEQYF. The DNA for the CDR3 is TGTGCCTGGAGTACGGGGGGGCTTTACGAGCAGTACTTC.

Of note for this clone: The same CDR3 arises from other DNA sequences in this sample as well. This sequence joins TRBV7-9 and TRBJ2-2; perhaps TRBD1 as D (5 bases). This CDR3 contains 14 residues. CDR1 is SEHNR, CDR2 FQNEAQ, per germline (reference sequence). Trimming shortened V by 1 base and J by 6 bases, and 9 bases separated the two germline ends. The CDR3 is CASSLGGLAGELFF. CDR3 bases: TGTGCCAGCAGCTTAGGGGGCCTAGCCGGGGAGCTGTTTTTT. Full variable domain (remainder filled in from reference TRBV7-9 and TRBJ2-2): DTGVSQNPRHKITKRGQNVTFRCDPISEHNRLYWYRQTLGQGPEFLTYFQNEAQLEKSRLLSDRFSAERPKGSFSTLEIQRTEQGDSAMYLCASSLGGLAGELFFGEGSRLTVL.

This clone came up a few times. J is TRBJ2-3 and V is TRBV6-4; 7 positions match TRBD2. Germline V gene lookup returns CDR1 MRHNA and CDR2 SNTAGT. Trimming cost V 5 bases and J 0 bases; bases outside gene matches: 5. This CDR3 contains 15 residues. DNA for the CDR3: TGTGCCAGCAGTAGCGGGGCATTCAGCACAGATACGCAGTATTTT. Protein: CASSSGAFSTDTQYF.

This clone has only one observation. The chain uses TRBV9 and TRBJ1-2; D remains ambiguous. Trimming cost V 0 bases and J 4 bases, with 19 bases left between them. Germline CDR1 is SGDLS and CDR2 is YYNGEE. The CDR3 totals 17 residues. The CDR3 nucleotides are TGTGCCAGCAGCGTAGTGTCACAGTTAACTCCCGGCTATGGCTACACCTTC. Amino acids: CASSVVSQLTPGYGYTF.

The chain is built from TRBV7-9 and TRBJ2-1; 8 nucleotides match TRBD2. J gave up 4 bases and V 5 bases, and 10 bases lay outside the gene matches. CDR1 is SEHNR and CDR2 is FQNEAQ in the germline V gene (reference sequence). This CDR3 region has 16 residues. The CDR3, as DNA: TGTGCCAGCAGCCCCGGGACTAGAATCGGGTACAATGAGCAGTTCTTC. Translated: CASSPGTRIGYNEQFF.

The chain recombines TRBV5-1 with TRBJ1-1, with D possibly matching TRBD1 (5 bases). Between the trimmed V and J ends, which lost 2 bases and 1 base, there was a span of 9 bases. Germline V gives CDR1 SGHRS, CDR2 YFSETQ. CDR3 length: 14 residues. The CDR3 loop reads CASSFGRGNTEAFF. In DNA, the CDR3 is TGCGCCAGCAGCTTTGGTAGGGGGAACACTGAAGCTTTCTTT.

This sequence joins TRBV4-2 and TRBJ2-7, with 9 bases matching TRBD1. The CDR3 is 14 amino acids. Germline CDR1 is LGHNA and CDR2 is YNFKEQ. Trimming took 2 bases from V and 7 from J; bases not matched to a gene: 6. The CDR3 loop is CASSQTQGAGEQYF. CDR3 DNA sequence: TGTGCCAGCAGCCAAACACAGGGGGCGGGGGAGCAGTACTTC.

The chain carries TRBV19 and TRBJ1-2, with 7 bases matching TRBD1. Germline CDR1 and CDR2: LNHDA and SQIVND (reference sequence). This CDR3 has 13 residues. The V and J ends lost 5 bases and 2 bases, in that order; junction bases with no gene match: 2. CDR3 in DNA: TGTGCCAGTAGTGACAGGGTGAACTATGGCTACACCTTC. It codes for CASSDRVNYGYTF.

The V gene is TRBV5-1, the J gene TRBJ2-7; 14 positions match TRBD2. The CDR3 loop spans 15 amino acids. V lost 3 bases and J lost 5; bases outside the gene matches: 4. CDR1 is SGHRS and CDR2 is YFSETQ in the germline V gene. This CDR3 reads CASSSGLAGDHEQYF. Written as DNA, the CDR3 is TGCGCCAGCAGCTCGGGACTAGCGGGAGATCACGAGCAGTACTTC. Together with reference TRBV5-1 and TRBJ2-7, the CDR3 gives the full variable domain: KAGVTQTPRYLIKTRGQQVTLSCSPISGHRSVSWYQQTPGQGLQFLFEYFSETQRNKGNFPGRFSGRQFSNSRSEMNVSTLELGDSALYLCASSSGLAGDHEQYFGPGTRLTVT.

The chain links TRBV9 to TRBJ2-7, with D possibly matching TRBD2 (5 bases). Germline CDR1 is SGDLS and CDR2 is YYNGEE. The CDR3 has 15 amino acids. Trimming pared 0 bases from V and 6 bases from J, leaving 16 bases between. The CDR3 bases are TGTGCCAGCAGCGTAGGAAAGGGAATTGGGAGCGAGCAGTACTTC. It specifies CASSVGKGIGSEQYF.

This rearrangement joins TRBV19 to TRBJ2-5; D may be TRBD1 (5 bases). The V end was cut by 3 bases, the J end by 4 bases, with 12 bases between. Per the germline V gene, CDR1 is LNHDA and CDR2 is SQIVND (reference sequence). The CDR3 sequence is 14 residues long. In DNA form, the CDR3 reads TGTGCCAGTAGTATTTTTGGGGCGAGAGAGACCCAGTACTTC. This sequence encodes CASSIFGARETQYF.

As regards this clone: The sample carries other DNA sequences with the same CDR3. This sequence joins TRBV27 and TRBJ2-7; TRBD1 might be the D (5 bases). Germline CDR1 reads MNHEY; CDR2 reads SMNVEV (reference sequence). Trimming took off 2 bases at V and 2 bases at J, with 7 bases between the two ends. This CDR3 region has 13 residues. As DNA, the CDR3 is TGTGCCAGCAGTTTAGGGGCGGCCTACGAGCAGTACTTC. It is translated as CASSLGAAYEQYF.

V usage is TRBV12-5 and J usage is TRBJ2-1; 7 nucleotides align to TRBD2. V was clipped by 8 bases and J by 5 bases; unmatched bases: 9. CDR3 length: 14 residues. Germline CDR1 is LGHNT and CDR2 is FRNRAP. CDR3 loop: CASSGLVRDNEQFF. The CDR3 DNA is TGTGCTAGTTCCGGACTAGTAAGGGACAATGAGCAGTTCTTC. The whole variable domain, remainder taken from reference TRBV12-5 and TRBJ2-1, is DARVTQTPRHKVTEMGQEVTMRCQPILGHNTVFWYRQTMMQGLELLAYFRNRAPLDDSGMPKDRFSAEMPDATLATLKIQPSEPRDSAVYFCASSGLVRDNEQFFGPGTRLTVL.

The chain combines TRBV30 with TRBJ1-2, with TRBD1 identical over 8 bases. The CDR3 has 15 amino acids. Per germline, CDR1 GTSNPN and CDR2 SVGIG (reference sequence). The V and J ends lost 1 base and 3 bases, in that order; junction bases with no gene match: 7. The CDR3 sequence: CAWSEAGGGHYGYTF. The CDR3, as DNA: TGTGCCTGGAGTGAGGCAGGGGGCGGACACTATGGCTACACCTTC.

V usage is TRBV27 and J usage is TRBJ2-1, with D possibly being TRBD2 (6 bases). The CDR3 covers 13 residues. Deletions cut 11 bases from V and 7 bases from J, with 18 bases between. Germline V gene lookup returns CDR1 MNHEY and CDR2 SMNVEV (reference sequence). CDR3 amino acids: CAWGTRRWNEQFF. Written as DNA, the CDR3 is TGTGCCTGGGGGACTCGAAGATGGAATGAGCAGTTCTTC.